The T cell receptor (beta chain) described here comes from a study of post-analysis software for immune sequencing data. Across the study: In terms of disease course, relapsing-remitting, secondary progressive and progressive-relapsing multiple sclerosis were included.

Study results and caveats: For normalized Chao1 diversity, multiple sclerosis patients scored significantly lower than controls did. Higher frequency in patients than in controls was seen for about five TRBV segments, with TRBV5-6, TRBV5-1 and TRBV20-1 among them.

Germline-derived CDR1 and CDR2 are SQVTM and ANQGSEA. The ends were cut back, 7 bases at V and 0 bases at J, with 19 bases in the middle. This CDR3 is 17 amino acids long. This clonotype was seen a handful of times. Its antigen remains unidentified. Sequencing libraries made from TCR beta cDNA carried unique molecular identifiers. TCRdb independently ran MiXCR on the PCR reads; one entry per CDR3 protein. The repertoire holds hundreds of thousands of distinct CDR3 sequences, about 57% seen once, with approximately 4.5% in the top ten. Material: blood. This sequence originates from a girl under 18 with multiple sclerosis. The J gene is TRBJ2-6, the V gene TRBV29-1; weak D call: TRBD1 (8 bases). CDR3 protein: CSALRQGTTSGANVLTF. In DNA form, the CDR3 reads TGCAGCGCCCTTCGACAGGGGACTACCTCTGGGGCCAACGTCCTGACTTTC.